What follows are 26 T cell receptor beta chains derived from one specimen sequenced in a study of post-analysis software for immune sequencing data. Findings and caveats of the study: TRBV5-6, TRBV5-1 and TRBV20-1 were among a handful of TRBV segments more frequent in patients than controls.

What these receptors recognize is not known. Libraries were made from TCR beta cDNA, and they carried unique molecular identifiers. TCRdb fed the PCR reads into MiXCR, producing one record per CDR3 protein. This sample has roughly 410,000 distinct CDR3 sequences, with approximately 33% found just once. Sequencing was performed on blood. These receptors were taken from a girl aged 5-17 years with multiple sclerosis.

V is TRBV29-1 and J is TRBJ1-1; D is unresolved. The germline V gene encodes CDR1 SQVTM and CDR2 ANQGSEA. With 6 bases removed from V and 1 base from J, the gap between germline ends came to 12 bases. The CDR3 contains 13 residues. This chain's CDR3 is CSVTAGPNTEAFF. The CDR3 DNA reads as TGCAGCGTAACGGCTGGTCCGAACACTGAAGCTTTCTTT.

This clonotype was seen a few times. The J gene is TRBJ2-1, the V gene TRBV6-2 or TRBV6-3; unclear D gene. Germline CDR1 reads MNHEY; CDR2 reads SVGEGT. The V end was cut by 6 bases, the J end by 8 bases, with 17 bases between. CDR3 length equals 14 residues. CDR3 in amino acids: CASRDGPEYDEQFF. For the CDR3, the DNA is TGTGCCAGCAGGGACGGCCCGGAGTATGATGAGCAGTTCTTC.

This clonotype was counted between two and nine times. The chain has TRBV27 and TRBJ2-7; 12 bases match TRBD2. This CDR3 has 16 residues. Unmatched junction bases numbered 8, after V lost 4 bases and J lost 4 bases. CDR1 and CDR2 from the germline V gene are MNHEY and SMNVEV (reference sequence). CDR3 coding DNA: TGTGCCAGCAGTTCCCTGGGACTAGCGGGCCAATACGAGCAGTACTTC. Translated, it gives CASSSLGLAGQYEQYF.

The chain has TRBV6-5 and TRBJ2-3; 12 bases line up with TRBD1. V was clipped by 0 bases and J by 2 bases; unmatched bases: 3. CDR1 and CDR2 (germline): MNHEY, SVGAGI. The CDR3 loop spans 17 amino acids. DNA of the CDR3: TGTGCCAGCAGTTACTCGGGACAGGGGGCCTCCACAGATACGCAGTATTTT. This gives the protein CASSYSGQGASTDTQYF.

This clonotype was seen a handful of times. This chain links TRBV12-3 or TRBV12-4 with TRBJ1-2; no clear D. CDR3 length: 12 residues. Trimming stripped 4 bases from V and 5 bases from J, with 8 bases between. This CDR3 reads CASSSGEYGYTF. CDR3 sequence (DNA): TGTGCCAGCAGTTCGGGCGAATATGGCTACACCTTC.

This clonotype has more than one count but fewer than ten. CDR3 nucleotides: TGCGCCAGCAGCCAAGATAGGACAGGGGGTCAGCCCCAGCATTTT. Its protein product is CASSQDRTGGQPQHF. The rearrangement uses TRBV4-3 and TRBJ1-5, with 10 bases lining up with TRBD1. In germline, CDR1 is LGHNA, CDR2 YSLEER. This CDR3 is 15 amino acids long. With V trimmed by 0 bases and J by 6 bases, 2 bases remained unmatched.

The V call is TRBV5-1, the J call TRBJ1-1, with D unclear. Germline CDR1 and CDR2: SGHRS and YFSETQ. Trimming removed 5 bases from V and 7 bases from J, with 15 bases in between. The CDR3 runs 13 residues. CDR3 region: CASRTGLAGEAFF. The CDR3 DNA reads TGCGCCAGCAGAACGGGCCTAGCGGGTGAAGCTTTCTTT.

This clonotype was detected a few times. The chain joins TRBV5-8 to TRBJ2-3; 11 bases map to TRBD2. The length of the CDR3 is 16 residues. The V and J ends lost 3 bases and 3 bases, in that order; junction bases with no gene match: 6. From germline, CDR1 is SGHTS and CDR2 YDEGEE. CDR3 DNA sequence: TGTGCCAGCAGCTCCTTAGCGGGGGGGACTACAGATACGCAGTATTTT. As protein: CASSSLAGGTTDTQYF.

This clonotype was counted only a few times. V and J are TRBV7-9 and TRBJ2-5; 7 bases are shared with TRBD1. The CDR3 has 15 residues. CDR1 and CDR2 from the germline V gene are SEHNR and FQNEAQ (reference sequence). The V gene end was trimmed by 5 bases and the J gene end by 2 bases; junction bases not matched to a gene: 8. In DNA, the CDR3 is TGTGCCAGCAGCCGAGGACAGGTTCGACAAGAGACCCAGTACTTC. It specifies CASSRGQVRQETQYF.

A few counts support this clonotype. The CDR3 region has the DNA TGCAGCGCCACCCCCTCTCAGGGGGCTGGCACTGAAGCTTTCTTT. Protein product: CSATPSQGAGTEAFF. The rearrangement uses TRBV29-1 and TRBJ1-1; 8 bases agree with TRBD1. The CDR3 is 15 amino acids. V trimming: 7 bases; J trimming: 4 bases; junction bases outside the gene matches: 14. Germline V gene sequence: CDR1 SQVTM, CDR2 ANQGSEA.

The V gene is TRBV4-3, the J gene TRBJ2-3; no clear D gene. The CDR3 has 14 residues. CDR1 is LGHNA, CDR2 YSLEER, per germline. V was pared by 0 bases and J by 1 base, with 5 bases between. DNA of the CDR3: TGCGCCAGCAGCCAAGATAAGGGCACAGATACGCAGTATTTT. Translation gives CASSQDKGTDTQYF.

The chain carries TRBV5-1 and TRBJ2-1; 12 positions agree with TRBD2. The germline V gene has CDR1 SGHRS and CDR2 YFSETQ. The CDR3 has 17 amino acids. J was trimmed by 6 bases and V by 0 bases; bases with no gene match: 7. The CDR3 DNA is TGCGCCAGCAGCTTGGTCTCTAGCGGGGGGGCCGGCAATGAGCAGTTCTTC. As protein: CASSLVSSGGAGNEQFF.

The V and J genes are TRBV5-5 and TRBJ2-7, with TRBD2 matching over 10 bases. CDR1 and CDR2 from the germline V gene are SGHKS and YYEKEE (reference sequence). After removal of 0 bases from V and 5 bases from J, the junction contained 17 bases not matched to a gene. CDR3 length: 19 residues. CDR3 amino acids: CASSLASVAGGFESNEQYF. The CDR3 DNA is TGTGCCAGCAGCTTGGCATCCGTAGCGGGGGGCTTCGAGTCCAACGAGCAGTACTTC.

This clonotype came up a few times. V and J are TRBV3-1 and TRBJ2-5; TRBD1 might be the D (5 bases). From germline, CDR1 is LGHDT and CDR2 YNNKEL (reference sequence). V was clipped by 2 bases and J by 3 bases, with 10 bases between them. This CDR3 has 14 amino acids. CDR3 sequence: CASSQSLDKETQYF. DNA for the CDR3: TGTGCCAGCAGCCAAAGCCTGGACAAAGAGACCCAGTACTTC.

This clonotype appeared a few times. The rearrangement uses TRBV3-1 and TRBJ2-3; D uncertain. The CDR3 runs 14 residues. Germline V gene data show CDR1 as LGHDT and CDR2 as YNNKEL (reference sequence). The germline V and J ends were trimmed by 2 bases and 1 base, with 7 bases remaining between them. Here the CDR3 reads CASSQTERTDTQYF. CDR3 DNA: TGTGCCAGCAGCCAAACGGAACGCACAGATACGCAGTATTTT.

This clonotype was seen a few times. V gene TRBV4-1 combines with J gene TRBJ2-1; D might be TRBD2 (5 bases). The CDR3 length is 16 residues. Trimming cost V 1 base and J 4 bases, with 14 bases left between them. Germline CDR1 and CDR2: MGHRA and YSYEKL. The CDR3 loop reads CASSQGTYKEYNEQFF. The CDR3, as DNA: TGCGCCAGCAGCCAAGGGACTTACAAGGAATACAATGAGCAGTTCTTC.

The chain couples TRBV6-5 to TRBJ2-7, with TRBD2 matching 8 bases. This CDR3 spans 16 amino acids. Germline lookup yields CDR1 MNHEY and CDR2 SVGAGI. V lost 6 bases and J lost 0; bases outside the gene matches: 10. CDR3 sequence (DNA): TGTGCCAGCAGCCCCTCGGGGGGGCGTCTCTCCTACGAGCAGTACTTC. It encodes CASSPSGGRLSYEQYF.

The V gene is TRBV7-9, the J gene TRBJ2-7; 9 nucleotides agree with TRBD1. The CDR3 contains 14 residues. V shed 7 bases and J 7 bases; nucleotides not matched to a gene: 11. Germline CDR1 and CDR2: SEHNR and FQNEAQ (reference sequence). This CDR3 is CASTWTGARGEQYF. The CDR3 coding sequence is TGTGCCAGCACCTGGACAGGGGCTCGCGGAGAGCAGTACTTC.

As to this clonotype: One junction end does not reproduce the germline sequence, and a read error may be involved. The chain links TRBV25-1 to TRBJ2-4; TRBD1 is a possible D gene (5 bases). This CDR3 comprises 19 residues. Germline V gene lookup returns CDR1 MGHDK and CDR2 SYGVNS. The CDR3 DNA reads TGTGCCAGCACGTCCGGGCACAAGACTTCACCTGGGGCCAAAGACATTCAGTACTTC. Its protein product is CASTSGHKTSPGAKDIQYF. The variable domain in full, completed from reference TRBV25-1 and TRBJ2-4, reads EADIYQTPRYLVIGTGKKITLECSQTMGHDKMYWYQQDPGMELHLIHYSYGVNSTEKGDLSSESTVSRIRTEHFPLTLESARPSHTSQYLCASTSGHKTSPGAKDIQYFGAGTRLSVL.

The rearrangement links TRBV4-3 to TRBJ1-1; D may be TRBD1 (5 bases). V dropped 4 bases and J dropped 4 bases, with 13 bases sitting between them. In germline, CDR1 is LGHNA, CDR2 YSLEER. This CDR3 comprises 14 residues. CDR3 in DNA: TGCGCCAGCAGCCTCAAGGAGGGGAGCACTGAAGCTTTCTTT. Translated: CASSLKEGSTEAFF.

V gene TRBV29-1 combines with J gene TRBJ1-1, with D possibly TRBD1 on 5 matching bases. Per germline, CDR1 SQVTM and CDR2 ANQGSEA. This CDR3 comprises 13 residues. Between the trimmed V and J ends, which lost 5 bases and 4 bases, there was a span of 14 bases. The CDR3 region is CSVPGAVTTEAFF. For the CDR3, the DNA is TGCAGCGTTCCTGGGGCCGTAACCACTGAAGCTTTCTTT.

The chain recombines TRBV6-6 with TRBJ2-3, with D hard to call. Germline V lookup: CDR1 MNHNY, CDR2 SVGAGI (reference sequence). The CDR3 contains 13 residues. The ends were cut back, 2 bases at V and 0 bases at J, with 3 bases in the middle. CDR3 nucleotide sequence: TGTGCCAGCAGTTACGACAGCACAGATACGCAGTATTTT. Protein product: CASSYDSTDTQYF.

The V call is TRBV2, the J call TRBJ2-3; D call uncertain. CDR1 and CDR2 (germline): SNHLY, FYNNEI. CDR3 length equals 14 residues. Between the trimmed V and J ends, which lost 6 bases and 1 base, there was a span of 11 bases. The DNA for the CDR3 is TGTGCCAGCAGGAAATTAACAGGCACAGATACGCAGTATTTT. Protein product: CASRKLTGTDTQYF.

This clonotype has more than one count but fewer than ten. The rearrangement uses TRBV4-3 and TRBJ2-5; 9 nucleotides match TRBD1. This CDR3 comprises 15 residues. Germline CDR1 LGHNA, CDR2 YSLEER. Trimming cost V 1 base and J 2 bases; bases outside gene matches: 2. The CDR3 here is CASSQGDRVQETQYF. DNA for the CDR3: TGCGCCAGCAGCCAAGGGGACAGGGTGCAAGAGACCCAGTACTTC.

The chain has TRBV15 and TRBJ1-2; D remains unclear. The CDR3 sequence is 14 residues long. Trimming took 0 bases from V and 4 from J, leaving 9 bases between them. Germline V gives CDR1 LNHNV, CDR2 YYDKDF (reference sequence). CDR3 sequence: CATSRDDTSYGYTF. In nucleotides, the CDR3 is TGTGCCACCAGCAGAGATGACACCTCCTATGGCTACACCTTC.

This clonotype was counted only a few times. V and J are TRBV2 and TRBJ1-1; the match to TRBD1 covers 8 bases. Germline CDR1 SNHLY, CDR2 FYNNEI. J gave up 2 bases and V 11 bases, and 7 bases lay outside the gene matches. This CDR3 region has 13 residues. CDR3 sequence reads: CAAVTGDNTEAFF. DNA for the CDR3: TGTGCCGCCGTGACAGGGGATAACACTGAAGCTTTCTTT. The variable domain in full, completed from reference TRBV2 and TRBJ1-1, reads EPEVTQTPSHQVTQMGQEVILRCVPISNHLYFYWYRQILGQKVEFLVSFYNNEISEKSEIFDDQFSVERPDGSNFTLKIRSTKLEDSAMYFCAAVTGDNTEAFFGQGTRLTVV.